A single T cell receptor beta chain is shown here with its context. Its cognate antigen is unknown. This record belongs to a study of cytomegalovirus exposure and HLA in healthy donors. Across the study: The 120 validation repertoires matched the 650 to 850 first-cohort repertoires in platform, a later analysis reported.

Sequencing used immunoSEQ multiplex PCR; TCRdb keeps in-frame clones, though not all of them. The sample has about 140,000 clones; about 86% are singletons. Study outcomes and limitations: Cytomegalovirus-associated status was assigned to 150 to 200 TCR beta chains. The authors confirmed in vitro that a few CMV-associated chains were specific for CMV antigens.

This CDR3 region has 12 residues. V lost 7 bases and J 5 bases, leaving 11 bases between the germline ends. Germline values: CDR1 MNHNS, CDR2 SASEGT. The donors were members of the validation cohort, which comprised more than 90 subjects and was separate from the first cohort of more than 500 subjects. The chain combines TRBV6-1 with TRBJ1-2; D unresolved. The material sequenced was PBMCs. The clonotype was recovered from a man between 18 and 29 years old in good health and CMV-seronegative. CDR3 sequence: CASTVDKYGYTF. The CDR3 coding sequence is TGTGCCAGCACGGTAGACAAATATGGCTACACCTTC.